The 28 T cell receptor beta chains in this list originate from one sample, sequenced in a study of shared T cell receptors in the human thymus. The repertoire was sequenced with immunoSEQ multiplex PCR; TCRdb's copy has only in-frame clones and lacks some. Altogether 500,000 to 750,000 clones are present, around 87% being singletons, with the ten largest covering 0.01%. The same specimen was also included in a second study, on human thymus T cells.

The sample consisted of thymocytes. The receptors originated from a boy in the first two years of life with a congenital heart defect.

This sequence joins TRBV6-4 and TRBJ2-3, with 12 bases fitting TRBD2. Germline CDR1 reads MRHNA; CDR2 reads SNTAGT. The CDR3 loop spans 15 amino acids. Unmatched junction bases numbered 8, after V lost 11 bases and J lost 2 bases. This chain's CDR3 is CAGPGLAGTTDTQYF. The CDR3 nucleotides read TGTGCCGGCCCCGGACTAGCGGGAACCACAGATACGCAGTATTTT.

The V call is TRBV11-3, the J call TRBJ2-2; D unresolved. In germline, CDR1 is SGHNT, CDR2 YENEEA. The CDR3 has 15 residues. Trimming left V 2 bases short and J 8 bases short, with 15 bases between. Here the CDR3 DNA reads TGTGCCAGCAGCTTAATTCGTCAGGTTTGGGGGGAGCTGTTTTTT. This translates into CASSLIRQVWGELFF. The full variable domain, completed using reference TRBV11-3 and TRBJ2-2, is EAGVVQSPRYKIIEKKQPVAFWCNPISGHNTLYWYLQNLGQGPELLIRYENEEAVDDSQLPKDRFSAERLKGVDSTLKIQPAELGDSAVYLCASSLIRQVWGELFFGEGSRLTVL.

The rearrangement joins TRBV5-1 to TRBJ2-2, with D tentatively TRBD1 (5 bases). Germline CDR1 reads SGHRS; CDR2 reads YFSETQ. The germline V and J ends were trimmed by 0 bases and 4 bases, with 10 bases remaining between them. The CDR3 consists of 15 residues. DNA of the CDR3: TGCGCCAGCAGCTTGGAGGGGAAGAGCACCGGGGAGCTGTTTTTT. Encoded protein: CASSLEGKSTGELFF.

The chain has TRBV29-1 and TRBJ2-1; 16 bases match TRBD2. Germline loops: CDR1 SQVTM, CDR2 ANQGSEA. The V gene end was trimmed by 4 bases and the J gene end by 8 bases; junction bases not matched to a gene: 11. CDR3 size: 17 residues. Here the CDR3 reads CSVGPGTSGRAGYEQFF. The CDR3 coding sequence is TGCAGCGTTGGGCCCGGGACTAGCGGGAGGGCCGGTTATGAGCAGTTCTTC.

This clone was found a few times. The chain links TRBV19 to TRBJ2-3; 10 bases match TRBD2. Germline values: CDR1 LNHDA, CDR2 SQIVND (reference sequence). This CDR3 contains 16 residues. V gave up 2 bases and J gave up 6 bases; unmatched junction bases: 8. CDR3: CASSISPSGRGDTQYF. As DNA, the CDR3 is TGTGCCAGTAGTATAAGTCCTAGCGGGAGAGGGGATACGCAGTATTTT.

This clone was recorded once. The rearrangement links TRBV6-5 to TRBJ2-7; tentative D call: TRBD2 (6 bases). The CDR3 contains 12 residues. Per germline, CDR1 MNHEY and CDR2 SVGAGI. The V end was cut by 2 bases, the J end by 6 bases, with 8 bases between. The CDR3 here is CASSYLGGEQYF. The CDR3 DNA reads as TGTGCCAGCAGTTACCTGGGAGGCGAGCAGTACTTC.

There are a few counts of this clone. Other DNA sequences of this sample code for an identical CDR3. V and J are TRBV4-3 and TRBJ1-1, with 9 bases that match TRBD1. This CDR3 is 15 amino acids long. Trimming took 2 bases from V and 0 from J; bases not matched to a gene: 1. Germline V gene sequence: CDR1 LGHNA, CDR2 YSLEER. The CDR3: CASSQRDRVNTEAFF. CDR3 sequence (DNA): TGCGCCAGCAGCCAAAGGGACAGGGTGAACACTGAAGCTTTCTTT.

V usage is TRBV4-3 and J usage is TRBJ2-7; TRBD2 might be the D (6 bases). The CDR3 is 16 amino acids. Per the germline V gene, CDR1 is LGHNA and CDR2 is YSLEER. The V end was cut by 3 bases, the J end by 3 bases, with 18 bases between. This CDR3 is CASSHRPSGALYEQYF. The CDR3 region has the DNA TGCGCCAGCAGCCATCGCCCCTCGGGAGCTCTCTACGAGCAGTACTTC.

Only a few counts were recorded for this clone. The chain has TRBV27 and TRBJ2-3; a possible D gene is TRBD2 (5 bases). Germline assignment: CDR1 MNHEY and CDR2 SMNVEV (reference sequence). V lost 4 bases and J 2 bases, leaving 10 bases between the germline ends. The CDR3 covers 14 residues. CDR3 in DNA: TGTGCCAGCAGTTCCGGACTGTTCACAGATACGCAGTATTTT. Translating gives CASSSGLFTDTQYF.

The chain carries TRBV14 and TRBJ2-3, with 12 positions matching TRBD2. The germline V gene encodes CDR1 SGHDN and CDR2 FVKESK. The ends lost 5 bases at V and 2 bases at J; junction bases unmatched: 5. This CDR3 has 16 residues. In DNA, the CDR3 is TGTGCCAGCAGCATACGGACTAGCGGGGACACAGATACGCAGTATTTT. It encodes CASSIRTSGDTDTQYF.

The chain uses TRBV5-4 and TRBJ2-1; D gene ambiguous. Germline V gene data show CDR1 as SGHNT and CDR2 as YYREEE (reference sequence). The CDR3 is 15 amino acids. V lost 3 bases to trimming and J lost 0 bases, with 10 bases between them. Here the CDR3 DNA reads TGTGCCAGCAGCTATGCCACGGGCTCCTACAATGAGCAGTTCTTC. This translates into CASSYATGSYNEQFF.

This sequence joins TRBV29-1 and TRBJ2-1; D may be TRBD2 (6 bases). The CDR3 runs to 17 residues. V was cut by 5 bases and J by 2 bases, with 22 bases left in between. Germline V gene lookup returns CDR1 SQVTM and CDR2 ANQGSEA. The CDR3, as DNA: TGCAGCGTTCGATTAATCGGGCGGGGTCACCCCTACAATGAGCAGTTCTTC. This encodes CSVRLIGRGHPYNEQFF.

This chain connects TRBV2 to TRBJ1-3; TRBD1 aligns across 7 bases. The CDR3 has 15 amino acids. V lost 8 bases to trimming and J lost 3 bases; unmatched junction nucleotides: 10. Germline values: CDR1 SNHLY, CDR2 FYNNEI. The CDR3, as DNA: TGTGCCAGCTTAAGAGGGACAGCGGGTGGAAACACCATATATTTT. Amino acids: CASLRGTAGGNTIYF.

The chain links TRBV27 to TRBJ2-7; 13 nucleotides line up with TRBD2. The germline CDR1 and CDR2 sequences are MNHEY and SMNVEV (reference sequence). This CDR3 contains 16 residues. Trimming took 5 bases from V and 3 from J; bases not matched to a gene: 7. CDR3 sequence (DNA): TGTGCCAGCAGTCCGAAGACTAGCGGGAGGTACTACGAGCAGTACTTC. Its translation is CASSPKTSGRYYEQYF.

The chain employs TRBV27 and TRBJ1-3; D might be TRBD1 (6 bases). V lost 3 bases and J 4 bases, leaving 13 bases between the germline ends. The germline gives CDR1 MNHEY, CDR2 SMNVEV (reference sequence). This CDR3 contains 15 residues. The CDR3 is CASSFEGEFGNTIYF. As DNA, the CDR3 is TGTGCCAGCAGTTTTGAGGGGGAGTTCGGAAACACCATATATTTT.

The CDR3 region is CASSMTSGSTYEQYF. The CDR3 nucleotides read TGTGCCAGCAGCATGACTAGCGGGAGTACCTACGAGCAGTACTTC. The V gene is TRBV21-1, the J gene TRBJ2-7; TRBD2, the table's D call, lacks a check against the DNA. TRBV21-1 is annotated as a pseudogene. The CDR3 contains 15 residues.

V and J are TRBV5-1 and TRBJ2-5; the match to TRBD2 covers 10 bases. Germline values: CDR1 SGHRS, CDR2 YFSETQ. CDR3 length: 16 residues. Germline trimming cut 6 bases from V and 4 bases from J; bases unmatched to any gene: 12. CDR3 bases: TGCGCCAGCAACGGTGGTCAGCGGGAGGGCCTAGAGACCCAGTACTTC. Amino acids: CASNGGQREGLETQYF. Looking up the rest from reference TRBV5-1 and TRBJ2-5 gives the full variable domain: KAGVTQTPRYLIKTRGQQVTLSCSPISGHRSVSWYQQTPGQGLQFLFEYFSETQRNKGNFPGRFSGRQFSNSRSEMNVSTLELGDSALYLCASNGGQREGLETQYFGPGTRLLVL.

There are a few counts of this clone. The V gene is TRBV28, the J gene TRBJ2-3; TRBD2 agrees at 10 bases. This CDR3 spans 13 amino acids. The ends lost 5 bases at V and 7 bases at J; junction bases unmatched: 3. The germline V gene has CDR1 MDHEN and CDR2 SYDVKM. The CDR3 region has the DNA TGTGCCAGCAGTGGGACTAGCGTGAATACGCAGTATTTT. Amino acids: CASSGTSVNTQYF.

The V call is TRBV11-3, the J call TRBJ2-4; 16 bases are shared with TRBD2. Trimming at V came to 5 bases and at J to 3 bases, leaving 10 bases not matched to a gene. Germline assignment: CDR1 SGHNT and CDR2 YENEEA. The CDR3 is 19 residues long. The CDR3 loop is CASSRRGLAGGVVKNIQYF. CDR3 sequence (DNA): TGTGCCAGCAGCCGAAGGGGACTAGCGGGAGGGGTTGTCAAAAACATTCAGTACTTC.

The chain combines TRBV9 with TRBJ1-4, with 8 bases lining up with TRBD1. Losses at the gene ends were 2 bases for V and 6 bases for J; bases not matched to a gene: 6. This CDR3 region has 15 residues. Per the germline V gene, CDR1 is SGDLS and CDR2 is YYNGEE. The CDR3: CASSVTGEGDEKLFF. DNA of the CDR3: TGTGCCAGCAGCGTGACAGGGGAGGGGGATGAAAAACTGTTTTTT.

The chain links TRBV5-1 to TRBJ2-5, with a possible D match to TRBD2 (5 bases). The V gene lost 0 bases and the J gene lost 2 bases, with 17 bases spanning the gap. CDR1 and CDR2 from the germline V gene are SGHRS and YFSETQ. CDR3 length: 17 amino acids. Here the CDR3 DNA reads TGCGCCAGCAGCTTGGCCTACTGGCGGAGGTCTCAAGAGACCCAGTACTTC. Its translation: CASSLAYWRRSQETQYF.

V is TRBV27 and J is TRBJ2-7; possibly TRBD2 for D (6 bases). Germline-derived CDR1 and CDR2 are MNHEY and SMNVEV (reference sequence). Trimming stripped 6 bases from V and 3 bases from J, with 15 bases between. This CDR3 is built from 14 residues. Here the CDR3 DNA reads TGTGCCAGCAGCCCCTTTACCGGGAGCTACGAGCAGTACTTC. It codes for CASSPFTGSYEQYF.

The chain employs TRBV20-1 and TRBJ2-7, with a possible D match to TRBD1 (5 bases). In germline, CDR1 is DFQATT, CDR2 SNEGSKA (reference sequence). The CDR3 is made up of 11 amino acids. The CDR3 DNA reads TGCATGGGGCATCGAGATGGCGAGCAGTACTTC. It codes for CMGHRDGEQYF.

V gene TRBV11-2 combines with J gene TRBJ2-7, with 8 nucleotides matching TRBD2. CDR1 and CDR2 from the germline V gene are SGHAT and FQNNGV. V lost 4 bases, J lost 3 bases, and 11 bases stayed unmatched. The CDR3 loop spans 16 amino acids. The CDR3 region is CASSSRVSGTNYEQYF. In nucleotides, the CDR3 is TGTGCCAGCAGCTCCCGGGTTAGCGGGACCAACTACGAGCAGTACTTC.

The chain carries TRBV5-4 and TRBJ2-5; 10 positions agree with TRBD2. The CDR3 length is 14 residues. Germline CDR1 and CDR2: SGHNT and YYREEE (reference sequence). Losses at the gene ends were 4 bases for V and 4 bases for J; bases not matched to a gene: 4. CDR3 loop: CASSPRTSGETQYF. The CDR3 DNA follows: TGTGCCAGCAGCCCGAGGACTAGCGGAGAGACCCAGTACTTC.

This rearrangement joins TRBV2 to TRBJ1-5; TRBD1 matches at 7 bases. The CDR3 contains 16 residues. The ends lost 6 bases at V and 2 bases at J; junction bases unmatched: 10. Looked up from germline, CDR1 is SNHLY and CDR2 is FYNNEI. For the CDR3, the DNA is TGTGCCAGCAGGGGAAACAGGGGCGGCGGCAATCAGCCCCAGCATTTT. Translation gives CASRGNRGGGNQPQHF.

V gene TRBV4-1 combines with J gene TRBJ2-3, with 7 nucleotides matching TRBD2. Trimming at V came to 1 base and at J to 2 bases, leaving 9 bases not matched to a gene. The CDR3 loop spans 17 amino acids. Germline loops: CDR1 MGHRA, CDR2 YSYEKL. CDR3 sequence: CASSQVRLAVPTDTQYF. In DNA, the CDR3 is TGCGCCAGCAGCCAAGTCAGGCTAGCGGTCCCCACAGATACGCAGTATTTT.

CDR3 bases: TGTGCCAGCAGCCCTGACATCAGAAACTTTAACTATGGCTACACCTTC. This gives the protein CASSPDIRNFNYGYTF. The chain carries TRBV27 and TRBJ1-2; no firm D call. The CDR3 has 16 residues. Germline CDR1 reads MNHEY; CDR2 reads SMNVEV (reference sequence). V was pared by 6 bases and J by 1 base, with 18 bases between.